The rows below give T cell receptor beta chains drawn from one sample of a study of blood T cell repertoires in COVID-19. Data came from immunoSEQ multiplex PCR; TCRdb stores just in-frame clones and leaves some out. Seen here are roughly 190,000 clones, roughly 80% observed once, and the top ten hold about an eighth. The sequencing input was PBMCs or T cells enriched from blood (not recorded which). The receptors come from a man in his forties or fifties who had recovered from COVID-19. The CDR3 runs from the conserved cysteine through the conserved F or W. The D gene is left open where the match is weak. Only part of the rows carry a size: once, few, many, or a class if the clone is expanded.

clone_size j_call d_call v_call cdr3_nt cdr3_aa
. TRBJ2-3 TRBD2 TRBV7-8 TGTGCCAGCAGCTCGCTAGCGGGAGGGTCAGATACGCAGTATTTT CASSSLAGGSDTQYF
once TRBJ1-1 TRBD1 TRBV30 TGTGCCTGGAGTGTACAGGGGGCGAGCACTGAAGCTTTCTTT CAWSVQGASTEAFF
. TRBJ1-1 TRBD1 TRBV18 TGTGCCAGCTCTTGGACAGGGGGAGCGAACACTGAAGCTTTCTTT CASSWTGGANTEAFF
few TRBJ2-7 . TRBV9 TGTGCCAGCAGCGTAGCTGAGGGGGCGGGGTACGAGCAGTACTTC CASSVAEGAGYEQYF
. TRBJ1-5 . TRBV30 TGTGCCTGGACCTACAGGGAGGGTCAGCCCCAGCATTTT CAWTYREGQPQHF
. TRBJ2-4 TRBD2 TRBV5-1 TGCGCCAGCAGCTTGGTTCCAGCGGGAGTAGTGCTAGCCAAAAACATTCAGTACTTC CASSLVPAGVVLAKNIQYF
. TRBJ2-2 TRBD1 TRBV19 TGTGCCAGTGGAGGGCGGACAGGGGGTCCCGGGGAGCTGTTTTTT CASGGRTGGPGELFF
few TRBJ1-1 . TRBV5-6 TGTGCCAGCAGGTTGTGGGGAGTTAGCACTGAAGCTTTCTTT CASRLWGVSTEAFF
. TRBJ2-2 TRBD2 TRBV6-2/TRBV6-3 TGTGCCAGCAGTTACGAGTTAGCGGGAGAGACGAACACCGGGGAGCTGTTTTTT CASSYELAGETNTGELFF
. TRBJ2-7 TRBD2 TRBV5-1 TGCGCCAGCAGCTCGTCTCTACTAGCGGGAGGGCCAGGGGAGCAGTACTTC CASSSSLLAGGPGEQYF
. TRBJ2-2 TRBD1 TRBV9 TGTGCCAGCAGCGTAGAGACAGGGGGCGCGAACACCGGGGAGCTGTTTTTT CASSVETGGANTGELFF
. TRBJ2-3 TRBD2 TRBV6-5 TGTGCCAGCAGAGCCGAGACTAGCGGATCAGATACGCAGTATTTT CASRAETSGSDTQYF
. TRBJ2-3 TRBD1 TRBV7-3 TGTGCCAGCAGCTCGACAGGGGCGACAGATACGCAGTATTTT CASSSTGATDTQYF
. TRBJ2-1 . TRBV11-2 TGTGCCAGCAGTCGGGACTCCCTCAATGAGCAGTTCTTC CASSRDSLNEQFF
once TRBJ2-2 TRBD1 TRBV5-4 TGTGCCAGCAGCTTTGGTGGGACAGAGACCGGGGAGCTGTTTTTT CASSFGGTETGELFF
. TRBJ1-3 . TRBV18 TGTGCCAGCTCACCAGGATTCGGGTTCGGCTCTGGAAACACCATATATTTT CASSPGFGFGSGNTIYF
. TRBJ2-7 . TRBV28 TGTGCCAGCACCCAACGTATCGGGGGGCCCGGTTCCTACGAGCAGTACTTC CASTQRIGGPGSYEQYF
few TRBJ1-5 TRBD1 TRBV28 TGTGCCAGCAGTCCCGGACAGGGCTGGCAGCCCCAGCATTTT CASSPGQGWQPQHF
. TRBJ2-2 . TRBV30 TGTGCCTGGAGTTATTCGACAGCAGGGGAGCTGTTTTTT CAWSYSTAGELFF
once TRBJ2-7 . TRBV19 TGTGCCAGTAGTCCGGGTCTTATGTACGAGCAGTACTTC CASSPGLMYEQYF
. TRBJ2-1 . TRBV30 TGTGCCTGGACTAAGACTAATTTCGAGCAGTTCTTC CAWTKTNFEQFF
. TRBJ2-1 . TRBV7-9 TGTGCCAGCAGCCCTGGACTACTTTCTTTCAATGAGCAGTTCTTC CASSPGLLSFNEQFF
few TRBJ2-3 . TRBV19 TGTGCCAGTAGGGCTAGCGCCACAGATACGCAGTATTTT CASRASATDTQYF
. TRBJ2-4 TRBD1 TRBV19 TGTGCCAGTAGTAAGGGCCAGGGGGCATGGAAAAACATTCAGTACTTC CASSKGQGAWKNIQYF
. TRBJ1-6 . TRBV9 TGTGCCAGCAGCGTTCGAGGAGCAAATAATTCACCCCTCCACTTT CASSVRGANNSPLHF
. TRBJ2-3 TRBD1 TRBV7-8 TGTGCCAGCAGCCCGGGACAGGGGAATTCGGATACGCAGTATTTT CASSPGQGNSDTQYF
. TRBJ2-1 . TRBV28 TGTGCCAGCAGTTTATACCGGGGGGCGAATGAGCAGTTCTTC CASSLYRGANEQFF
. TRBJ2-2 TRBD2 TRBV11-2 TGTGCCAGCAGCTTACGTGCGGGGGGGGATACCGGGGAGCTGTTTTTT CASSLRAGGDTGELFF
. TRBJ2-5 TRBD1 TRBV24-1 TGTGCCACCAGTGAGACAACAGGGGCGGGAGAGACCCAGTACTTC CATSETTGAGETQYF
many TRBJ1-1 . TRBV6-5 TGTGCCAGCAGTTACTCCCGGCCAGGGAGGAGTGCTTTCTTT CASSYSRPGRSAFF
. TRBJ1-2 TRBD1 TRBV5-6 TGTGCCAGCAGCGCTGGGACAGAAAGGGCCTATGGCTACACCTTC CASSAGTERAYGYTF
. TRBJ2-2 TRBD1 TRBV5-1 TGCGCCAGCAGGGGTAATGAGGGGGCCGTCGGGGAGCTGTTTTTT CASRGNEGAVGELFF
. TRBJ2-3 . TRBV6-2/TRBV6-3 TGTGCCAGCAGTGACGAGCGGAGGGTCACAGATACGCAGTATTTT CASSDERRVTDTQYF
. TRBJ1-1 TRBD1 TRBV6-6 TGTGCCAGCAGCGGAATCGGACAGGGGGCGAACACTGAAGCTTTCTTT CASSGIGQGANTEAFF
. TRBJ2-5 TRBD1 TRBV5-1 TGCGCCAGCAGCTTGGCAGGGACAGAACAAGAGACCCAGTACTTC CASSLAGTEQETQYF
few TRBJ2-1 . TRBV28 TGTGCCAGCAAGACAGGCCCCGGGTACTATGAGCAGTTCTTC CASKTGPGYYEQFF
once TRBJ2-2 . TRBV6-5 TGTGCCAGCAGCATAGTCCCTGCCGGGGAGCTGTTTTTT CASSIVPAGELFF
. TRBJ1-2 . TRBV29-1 TGCAGCGTTTCGTCAGGGGATGGCTACACCTTC CSVSSGDGYTF
. TRBJ1-5 TRBD1 TRBV6-5 TGTGCCAGCAGTTACTCGACAGGGGATCAGCCCCAGCATTTT CASSYSTGDQPQHF
. TRBJ1-1 . TRBV5-1 TGCGCCAGCAGCCCACCTGATTCTAGGAACACTGAAGCTTTCTTT CASSPPDSRNTEAFF
. TRBJ1-2 TRBD1 TRBV5-4 TGTGCCAGCAGCACAAACAGGGGGCTCGGAGCTAACTATGGCTACACCTTC CASSTNRGLGANYGYTF